This T cell receptor (beta chain) was profiled in a study of T cell responses to AZD1222 COVID-19 vaccine. Study-wide points: Among those given AZD1222, only 5 to 7 were seropositive at baseline.

Details on this clone: Its antigen is undetermined.

Libraries were prepared by immunoSEQ multiplex PCR; TCRdb keeps only in-frame clonotypes and omits some of them. Found here are 90,000 to 150,000 clones, 88% of them singletons; the top ten hold less than 4.5%. Germline CDR1 and CDR2: MNHEY and SMNVEV (reference sequence). The CDR3 is 14 residues long. Trimming removed 5 bases from V and 6 bases from J; junction bases left unmatched: 10. The J gene is TRBJ2-7, the V gene TRBV27; 7 nucleotides line up with TRBD1. This sequence was found in an adult in good health. The starting material was peripheral blood, obtained on day 0 of AZD1222 vaccination. CDR3 DNA sequence: TGTGCCAGCAGTCGACCGGGACAGATTACCGAGCAGTACTTC. Translating gives CASSRPGQITEQYF.